The 30 T cell receptor beta chains reported below all come from one sample, sequenced in a study of T cell repertoires in cytomegalovirus infection. TCRdb recomputed calls from the reads with MiXCR, one row per CDR3 protein. The table includes around 100,000 distinct CDR3 sequences, less than 25% detected once. What was sequenced was CD8+ T cells from PBMCs. Source of these receptors: a human donor in good health (CMV status not recorded). Some clones in this sample may be carry-over from other donors' samples.

In its sample, this clonotype was seen many times. The rearrangement joins TRBV7-9 to TRBJ2-3; 11 bases fit TRBD2. The CDR3 spans 16 residues. The junction had 9 bases not matched to a gene; V was cut back by 5 bases and J by 5 bases. Looked up from germline, CDR1 is SEHNR and CDR2 is FQNEAQ (reference sequence). CDR3 nucleotide sequence: TGTGCCAGCAGCGTGACACCGGGACTAGCGGAAGATACGCAGTATTTT. Protein: CASSVTPGLAEDTQYF.

In this sample, this clonotype turned up many times. The chain is built from TRBV6-1 and TRBJ2-5; D is uncertain. The germline V and J ends were trimmed by 8 bases and 4 bases, with 11 bases remaining between them. Per the germline V gene, CDR1 is MNHNS and CDR2 is SASEGT. The CDR3 sequence is 12 residues long. CDR3 sequence (DNA): TGTGCCAGCGCCAAGCCCGGAGAGACCCAGTACTTC. Protein: CASAKPGETQYF.

The gene calls are TRBV5-1 and TRBJ1-1, with TRBD1 as a possible D gene (6 bases). The CDR3 is 13 residues long. V was trimmed by 5 bases and J by 1 base, leaving 9 bases between them. Germline V gene sequence: CDR1 SGHRS, CDR2 YFSETQ. In nucleotides, the CDR3 is TGCGCCAGCAGGCAGGGGCCGAACACTGAAGCTTTCTTT. It specifies CASRQGPNTEAFF.

Only a few counts were recorded for this clonotype. The V call is TRBV9, the J call TRBJ2-1, with TRBD2 matching 10 bases. The CDR3 contains 16 residues. Germline V gene sequence: CDR1 SGDLS, CDR2 YYNGEE. Trimming cost V 3 bases and J 6 bases; bases outside gene matches: 9. The DNA of the CDR3 is TGTGCCAGCAGCGACTACCTAGCGGGAGACCGCAATGAGCAGTTCTTC. Translation gives CASSDYLAGDRNEQFF.

The V gene is TRBV20-1, the J gene TRBJ2-7; TRBD2 agrees at 7 bases. The CDR3 has 14 amino acids. Germline V gives CDR1 DFQATT, CDR2 SNEGSKA (reference sequence). Losses at the gene ends were 6 bases for V and 6 bases for J; bases not matched to a gene: 14. This CDR3 is CSAPEREYLGEQYF. Written as DNA, the CDR3 is TGCAGTGCCCCCGAGCGGGAATACCTTGGCGAGCAGTACTTC.

The genes are TRBV20-1 and TRBJ2-7; tentative D call: TRBD2 (6 bases). Germline V gene lookup returns CDR1 DFQATT and CDR2 SNEGSKA (reference sequence). V shed 2 bases and J shed 4 bases, with 15 bases lying between them. The CDR3 contains 14 residues. The CDR3 loop reads CSARTGLASYEQYF. The CDR3 bases are TGCAGTGCTAGAACTGGGCTAGCGAGTTACGAGCAGTACTTC.

This chain's CDR3 is CASSIGKGRLNTEAFF. CDR3 bases: TGTGCCAGTAGTATAGGGAAAGGGCGGTTGAACACTGAAGCTTTCTTT. The chain recombines TRBV19 with TRBJ1-1; no definite D call. Trimming cost V 1 base and J 0 bases, with 12 bases left between them. Germline assignment: CDR1 LNHDA and CDR2 SQIVND (reference sequence). The CDR3 is made up of 16 amino acids.

The genes are TRBV6-2 or TRBV6-3 and TRBJ1-1; TRBD1 matches at 9 bases. The ends lost 10 bases at V and 10 bases at J; junction bases unmatched: 16. Germline values: CDR1 MNHEY, CDR2 SVGEGT. The CDR3 extends over 14 amino acids. DNA for the CDR3: TGTGCCAACACAGCCGGGACAGGGTCGAGGGGAGCTTTCTTT. Translation: CANTAGTGSRGAFF.

This clonotype appeared a few times. This chain connects TRBV4-3 to TRBJ2-3; 7 bases line up with TRBD2. This CDR3 comprises 17 residues. The junction had 16 bases not matched to a gene; V was cut back by 4 bases and J by 6 bases. Looked up from germline, CDR1 is LGHNA and CDR2 is YSLEER. CDR3 sequence reads: CASSRSPPSGIKDTQYF. CDR3 DNA sequence: TGCGCCAGCAGCCGAAGCCCCCCGAGCGGGATTAAGGATACGCAGTATTTT.

This clonotype was counted only a few times. This chain joins TRBV29-1 and TRBJ1-3, with 7 bases that match TRBD1. Germline V gene lookup returns CDR1 SQVTM and CDR2 ANQGSEA. V trimming: 6 bases; J trimming: 1 base; junction bases outside the gene matches: 6. The CDR3 consists of 14 residues. DNA for the CDR3: TGCAGCGTCTCGACAGGGATGTCTGGAAACACCATATATTTT. Its translation is CSVSTGMSGNTIYF.

This clonotype occurred many times. V and J are TRBV7-2 and TRBJ2-3; 7 bases map to TRBD2. Germline CDR1 SGHTA, CDR2 FQGNSA. With V trimmed by 5 bases and J by 6 bases, 20 bases remained unmatched. This CDR3 has 18 residues. The CDR3 is CASSPLDEWREPTDTQYF. The CDR3 nucleotides are TGTGCCAGCAGCCCCCTGGATGAGTGGCGGGAGCCTACGGATACGCAGTATTTT.

This clonotype occurred a few times. V gene TRBV28 combines with J gene TRBJ2-1; TRBD2 might be the D (5 bases). The CDR3 runs to 17 residues. Per the germline V gene, CDR1 is MDHEN and CDR2 is SYDVKM. Trimming stripped 3 bases from V and 0 bases from J, with 15 bases between. This chain's CDR3 is CASSFPKRAYSYNEQFF. CDR3 coding DNA: TGTGCCAGCAGTTTCCCTAAGAGGGCATACTCCTACAATGAGCAGTTCTTC.

This clonotype was observed at least ten times. This chain connects TRBV7-2 to TRBJ2-7; perhaps TRBD2 as D (6 bases). The CDR3 length is 15 residues. The germline CDR1 and CDR2 sequences are SGHTA and FQGNSA. V was clipped by 1 base and J by 3 bases, with 13 bases between them. In DNA form, the CDR3 reads TGTGCCAGCAGCTTAGAGTTTGGCGGGGACTACGAGCAGTACTTC. As protein: CASSLEFGGDYEQYF.

This rearrangement joins TRBV5-4 to TRBJ1-6; maybe TRBD1 (5 bases). Germline lookup yields CDR1 SGHNT and CDR2 YYREEE (reference sequence). V lost 3 bases and J lost 7, with 11 bases in between. The CDR3 runs to 14 residues. DNA of the CDR3: TGTGCCAGCAGCTCGGGACGTCGGAATTCACCCCTCCACTTT. The encoded protein is CASSSGRRNSPLHF.

This clonotype was seen a few times. The chain has TRBV27 and TRBJ2-3; D gene unclear. Germline V lookup: CDR1 MNHEY, CDR2 SMNVEV (reference sequence). The CDR3 spans 13 residues. The V end lost 6 bases, the J end lost 2 bases, and 9 bases lay between the germline ends. The CDR3 bases are TGTGCCAGCAGCTTCCGGGCCACAGATACGCAGTATTTT. This translates into CASSFRATDTQYF.

The chain carries TRBV12-3 or TRBV12-4 and TRBJ2-2, with TRBD2 matching 16 bases. Germline trimming cut 8 bases from V and 4 bases from J; bases unmatched to any gene: 4. The CDR3 contains 16 residues. CDR3 sequence (DNA): TGTGCCAGCGCCGGGACTAGCGGGGGGGGCACCGGGGAGCTGTTTTTT. As protein: CASAGTSGGGTGELFF.

The sample holds a few counts of this clonotype. The chain joins TRBV7-9 to TRBJ2-7; 11 bases agree with TRBD2. Germline V gene lookup returns CDR1 SEHNR and CDR2 FQNEAQ (reference sequence). The length of the CDR3 is 15 residues. V gave up 4 bases and J gave up 7 bases; unmatched junction bases: 9. This CDR3 reads CASSSGLAVRGEQYF. CDR3 coding DNA: TGTGCCAGCAGCTCGGGACTAGCGGTTAGGGGGGAGCAGTACTTC.

The table lists this clonotype with many counts. The CDR3 loop is CASSLGGAYGYTF. CDR3 DNA sequence: TGTGCCAGCAGCTTAGGGGGGGCCTATGGCTACACCTTC. V usage is TRBV7-8 and J usage is TRBJ1-2, with D maybe TRBD1 (6 bases). V was cut by 1 base and J by 4 bases, with 7 bases left in between. The CDR3 totals 13 residues. Germline V gives CDR1 SGHVS, CDR2 FQNEAQ.

The CDR3 bases are TGTGCCAGCAGCTTAGTCGGGGCTGCGGAGACAGGGGTTTTCTACAATGAGCAGTTCTTC. This sequence encodes CASSLVGAAETGVFYNEQFF. The rearrangement joins TRBV7-9 to TRBJ2-1, with TRBD1 matching over 8 bases. J was trimmed by 3 bases and V by 1 base; bases with no gene match: 17. Germline V gene data show CDR1 as SEHNR and CDR2 as FQNEAQ (reference sequence). This CDR3 region has 20 residues.

The gene calls are TRBV19 and TRBJ2-7; D is unresolved. In germline, CDR1 is LNHDA, CDR2 SQIVND (reference sequence). Trimming pared 4 bases from V and 3 bases from J, leaving 10 bases between. CDR3 length: 13 residues. The CDR3 spells CASSNYRNYEQYF. The CDR3 DNA reads as TGTGCCAGTAGTAACTATAGGAACTACGAGCAGTACTTC.

This clonotype was picked up many times. The V and J genes are TRBV7-6 and TRBJ1-1, with D perhaps matching TRBD1 (5 bases). Trimming removed 5 bases from V and 2 bases from J, with 24 bases in between. The CDR3 extends over 18 amino acids. Germline loops: CDR1 SGHVS, CDR2 FNYEAQ. CDR3: CASSPRVADLGVNTEAFF. CDR3 DNA: TGTGCCAGCAGCCCGCGGGTGGCAGACTTAGGGGTTAACACTGAAGCTTTCTTT.

This clonotype occurred a few times. CDR3 amino acids: CASSFMEGGGGAYEQYF. The CDR3 DNA follows: TGTGCCAGCAGTTTTATGGAGGGAGGCGGGGGGGCCTACGAGCAGTACTTC. This chain joins TRBV27 and TRBJ2-7; 9 nucleotides match TRBD2. The CDR3 has 17 amino acids. Germline V gene data show CDR1 as MNHEY and CDR2 as SMNVEV (reference sequence). V lost 3 bases to trimming and J lost 2 bases; unmatched junction nucleotides: 11.

This clonotype was detected only a few times. The chain links TRBV27 to TRBJ1-6; D is undetermined. Trimming stripped 4 bases from V and 10 bases from J, with 14 bases between. Per the germline V gene, CDR1 is MNHEY and CDR2 is SMNVEV (reference sequence). CDR3 length equals 14 residues. The CDR3 sequence: CASSSTGFLSPLHF. The CDR3 nucleotides are TGTGCCAGCAGTTCAACTGGTTTCTTATCACCCCTCCACTTT.

This clonotype was seen ten or more times. V and J are TRBV7-2 and TRBJ1-1, with D perhaps matching TRBD1 (5 bases). V gave up 6 bases and J gave up 3 bases, with 20 bases separating them. This CDR3 is 16 amino acids long. Germline V gene sequence: CDR1 SGHTA, CDR2 FQGNSA. The CDR3 loop reads CASSGGRHGIDTEAFF. The CDR3, as DNA: TGTGCCAGCAGTGGGGGACGACACGGTATCGACACTGAAGCTTTCTTT.

This clonotype was counted many times. The genes are TRBV20-1 and TRBJ2-7, with 7 bases that match TRBD2. Germline V gene sequence: CDR1 DFQATT, CDR2 SNEGSKA (reference sequence). The CDR3 length is 15 residues. V was pared by 1 base and J by 5 bases, with 11 bases of the junction left unmatched. CDR3 bases: TGCAGTGCTAGAGGTTTGCGGGAGTCCGTTAACGAGCAGTACTTC. It yields the protein CSARGLRESVNEQYF.

Many counts were recorded for this clonotype. The rearrangement links TRBV7-9 to TRBJ2-1; TRBD2 matches at 7 bases. V gave up 5 bases and J gave up 6 bases; unmatched junction bases: 10. There are 15 residues in the CDR3. Germline assignment: CDR1 SEHNR and CDR2 FQNEAQ (reference sequence). The CDR3, as DNA: TGTGCCAGCAGCCCCGGGGCTAGCGGCCGCAATGAGCAGTTCTTC. This encodes CASSPGASGRNEQFF.

The V gene is TRBV7-9, the J gene TRBJ2-7; D is perhaps TRBD1 (6 bases). The CDR3 totals 12 residues. The germline gives CDR1 SEHNR, CDR2 FQNEAQ (reference sequence). The V gene lost 4 bases and the J gene lost 5 bases, with 9 bases spanning the gap. Written as DNA, the CDR3 is TGTGCCAGCAGCTGGAAGGGGGACGAGCAGTACTTC. Translated, it gives CASSWKGDEQYF. The whole variable domain, filled in from reference TRBV7-9 and TRBJ2-7, reads DTGVSQNPRHKITKRGQNVTFRCDPISEHNRLYWYRQTLGQGPEFLTYFQNEAQLEKSRLLSDRFSAERPKGSFSTLEIQRTEQGDSAMYLCASSWKGDEQYFGPGTRLTVT.

Many counts were recorded for this clonotype. This sequence joins TRBV7-6 and TRBJ2-1, with D unresolved. This CDR3 comprises 13 residues. Germline V CDR1 and CDR2: SGHVS, FNYEAQ. V shed 4 bases and J shed 7 bases, with 11 bases lying between them. The CDR3 nucleotides are TGTGCCAGCAGCTCTCCCCTCAGAAATGAGCAGTTCTTC. Translated: CASSSPLRNEQFF.

There are many counts of this clonotype. V gene TRBV20-1 combines with J gene TRBJ2-2; tentative D call: TRBD2 (6 bases). The CDR3 is 13 amino acids. Looked up from germline, CDR1 is DFQATT and CDR2 is SNEGSKA (reference sequence). This CDR3 is CSAGSGETGELFF. CDR3 DNA sequence: TGCAGCGCCGGGTCGGGGGAAACCGGGGAGCTGTTTTTT.

This clonotype has just a few counts. The J gene is TRBJ1-2, the V gene TRBV30; possibly TRBD1 for D (6 bases). This CDR3 is built from 12 residues. With 8 bases removed from V and 5 bases from J, the gap between germline ends came to 15 bases. The V gene's germline CDR1 is GTSNPN and CDR2 SVGIG (reference sequence). CDR3 sequence (DNA): TGTGCCCACCGGACAGATGGATATGGCTACACCTTC. It is translated as CAHRTDGYGYTF.